The table lists the clone carrying this T cell receptor beta chain with a few counts. This sample was included in a study of T-cell reconstitution after alpha-beta-depleted transplantation in children. V was clipped by 3 bases and J by 0 bases, with 14 bases between them. The CDR3 is made up of 16 amino acids. Per the germline V gene, CDR1 is SGDLS and CDR2 is YYNGEE. Preparation of the TCRbeta library was carried out with unique molecular identifiers. TCRdb itself ran the PCR reads through MiXCR, one entry per CDR3 protein. In the table there are about 420,000 distinct CDR3 sequences, about a tenth of which are singletons.

The chain couples TRBV9 to TRBJ2-3; tentative D call: TRBD2 (6 bases). The TCR originated in a human donor who donated a stem cell graft to a child with acute myeloid leukemia. Sequenced material: PBMCs from the stem cell graft donor, taken from the stem cell graft. DNA for the CDR3: TGTGCCAGCAGCGGCGGGGTAGCGGCGAGCACAGATACGCAGTATTTT. This sequence encodes CASSGGVAASTDTQYF.